This TCR beta chain was found in a study of OX40 agonist ivuxolimab in advanced cancers. This clone was picked up a small number of times. Its antigen is not identified. CDR1 is SNHLY, CDR2 FYNNEI, per germline. This CDR3 has 14 residues. The ends were cut back, 9 bases at V and 0 bases at J, with 13 bases in the middle. Anyone with autoimmune disease history or systemic immunosuppression was excluded. Peripheral blood came from all dose cohorts at three timepoints. Study outcomes and limitations: The antigen specificity of the peripheral T cells (those that were expanded) was not determined. Clonal expansion was seen in CD4+ and CD8+ blood T cells by week 6 at 0.1 to 3.0 mg/kg.

Clones were read by immunoSEQ multiplex PCR, and TCRdb kept only the in-frame ones, dropping some. The profile shows approximately 38,000 clones, roughly 84% of them singletons. This specimen consisted of CD4+ or CD8+ T cells sorted from blood, obtained in a trial of the OX40 agonist ivuxolimab. This chain uses TRBV2 with TRBJ2-3; a possible D gene is TRBD2 (6 bases). The TCR sequence derives from an adult with an advanced solid tumor such as melanoma, head and neck, liver or kidney cancer. The CDR3 DNA reads as TGTGCCAGTAACGGAGCGGGCAGCACAGATACGCAGTATTTT. Its protein product is CASNGAGSTDTQYF.